This TCR beta chain was identified in a study of blood T cells in healthy people across ages. Primed by a sample-barcoded 5' primer and a J-beta primer mix, a second PCR proceeded for 7 to 11 cycles. TCRdb re-derived calls from the 5' RACE reads in MiXCR, one entry per CDR3 protein. The repertoire holds hundreds of thousands of distinct CDR3 sequences, with more than 40% as singletons. Germline values: CDR1 DFQATT, CDR2 SNEGSKA (reference sequence). The germline V and J ends were trimmed by 1 base and 1 base, with 10 bases remaining between them. CDR3 length equals 14 residues. The donors, aged roughly 6 to 95, were healthy Caucasians from Russia.

This clonotype was obtained from a woman aged 60-75 years in good health. The genes are TRBV20-1 and TRBJ1-1, with D unclear. Material: blood. This CDR3 reads CSARVWFQNTEAFF. As DNA, the CDR3 is TGCAGTGCTAGAGTGTGGTTTCAGAACACTGAAGCTTTCTTT.